This T cell receptor (beta chain) was sequenced in a study of cytomegalovirus exposure and HLA in healthy donors. Germline values: CDR1 SGHNT, CDR2 YENEEA. This CDR3 comprises 13 residues. V lost 5 bases and J 9 bases, leaving 17 bases between the germline ends. The study's findings and limits: Available immune exposure information covered CMV serostatus only. The study recorded 150 to 200 TCR beta chains that were cytomegalovirus-associated. A missense DCLRE1C variant was associated with V- and J-gene trimming of TCR beta chains in a later analysis, and an independent cohort replicated the association.

The PCR contained 60 Vbeta and 13 Jbeta primers. Original analysis: There were about 80 million unique TCR beta chains by a later count, and approximately 10 million of them were shared. The assay was immunoSEQ multiplex PCR, and TCRdb's table has in-frame clones only and misses some. For V, J and clone size, that table is used; D and trimming come from the DNA. Among over 110,000 clones listed, about four fifths were seen once. Comments on this clone: What it recognizes is unknown.

The sample was PBMCs. This TCR was sampled from a woman between 40 and 55 years old in good health and CMV-seropositive. This chain connects TRBV11-3 to TRBJ2-7; D might be TRBD2 (5 bases). CDR3: CASSALTSRGQYF. In DNA form, the CDR3 reads TGTGCCAGCAGCGCCTTGACCTCCCGGGGGCAGTACTTC.